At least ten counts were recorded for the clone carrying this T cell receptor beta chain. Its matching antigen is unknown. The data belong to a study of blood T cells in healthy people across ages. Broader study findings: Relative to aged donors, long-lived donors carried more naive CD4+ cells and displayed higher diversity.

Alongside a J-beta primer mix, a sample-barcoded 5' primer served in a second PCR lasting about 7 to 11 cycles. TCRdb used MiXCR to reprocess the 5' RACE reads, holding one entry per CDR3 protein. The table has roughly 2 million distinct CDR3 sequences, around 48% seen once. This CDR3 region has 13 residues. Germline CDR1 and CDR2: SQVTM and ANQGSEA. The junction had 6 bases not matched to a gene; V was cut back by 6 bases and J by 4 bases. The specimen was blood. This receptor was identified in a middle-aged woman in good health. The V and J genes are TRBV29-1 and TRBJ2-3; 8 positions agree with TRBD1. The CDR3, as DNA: TGCAGCGTAAAGGACAGGGTTTCAGATACGCAGTATTTT. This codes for CSVKDRVSDTQYF.